The clone carrying this T cell receptor (beta chain) was recorded a few times. Using its own MiXCR run on the RT-PCR reads, TCRdb lists one record per CDR3 protein. Of about 700,000 distinct CDR3 sequences listed, 14% are singletons. CDR1 MNHEY and CDR2 SVGEGT come from the germline V gene. V was pared by 8 bases and J by 0 bases, with 11 bases between. This CDR3 spans 14 amino acids. The source is a female donor in good health, serving as a healthy control. Sequencing used memory CD4+ T cells from blood. The chain has TRBV6-2 or TRBV6-3 and TRBJ2-1; D is ambiguous. CDR3 nucleotides: TGTGCCAGCGCGGACGTTTCCTCCTACAATGAGCAGTTCTTC. This sequence encodes CASADVSSYNEQFF.